A single sample is the source of the 10 T cell receptor beta chains below, sequenced in a study of T cells in Graves' hyperthyroidism and ophthalmopathy. Using RNA transcripts as the source, TCR beta CDR3 regions were amplified. HTBI primers were the set used in a first-round RT-PCR of the TCR CDR3. TCRdb reprocessed the multiplex PCR reads with MiXCR, giving one entry per CDR3 protein. Here the sample spans around 540,000 distinct CDR3 sequences, around 45% being singletons. The sequencing input was peripheral blood or thyroid tissue (not recorded which). These receptors were obtained from a young woman with Graves' hyperthyroidism.

This clonotype was found a few times. The J gene is TRBJ1-4, the V gene TRBV7-2; D not certain. Trimming stripped 3 bases from V and 8 bases from J, with 13 bases between. CDR1 is SGHTA and CDR2 is FQGNSA in the germline V gene. The CDR3 has 14 residues. CDR3 residues: CASSLDSLGEKLFF. DNA for the CDR3: TGTGCCAGCAGCTTGGACTCCCTGGGGGAAAAACTGTTTTTT.

The V gene is TRBV20-1, the J gene TRBJ1-2, with D perhaps matching TRBD1 (6 bases). Trimming pared 3 bases from V and 5 bases from J, leaving 13 bases between. The CDR3 consists of 13 residues. In germline, CDR1 is DFQATT, CDR2 SNEGSKA (reference sequence). The CDR3 here is CSASGGGGYGYTF. Here the CDR3 DNA reads TGCAGTGCTAGTGGGGGGGGCGGATATGGCTACACCTTC.

In its sample, this clonotype was seen a few times. J is TRBJ1-1 and V is TRBV6-5; no reliable D call. CDR1 MNHEY and CDR2 SVGAGI come from the germline V gene. Trimming took off 0 bases at V and 6 bases at J, with 8 bases between the two ends. The CDR3 length is 13 residues. The CDR3 region is CASSYSGGPEAFF. The CDR3 nucleotides read TGTGCCAGCAGTTACTCGGGAGGACCTGAAGCTTTCTTT.

In regard to this clonotype: A much more abundant neighbour one base away suggests this may be a read error. This chain links TRBV7-6 with TRBJ2-7, with unresolved D. Germline values: CDR1 SGHVS, CDR2 FNYEAQ. This CDR3 is built from 13 residues. The CDR3 region is CAGSFDGPYEQYF. The CDR3 DNA reads as TGTGCCGGCAGCTTCGACGGCCCCTACGAGCAGTACTTC.

This clonotype is a singleton in its sample. One junction end disagrees with the germline gene, perhaps due to a read error. This sequence joins TRBV10-3 and TRBJ2-3, with no clear D. CDR1 and CDR2 (germline): ENHRY, SYGVKD. This CDR3 is built from 14 residues. The CDR3 nucleotides are TGTGCCAGCAGTGAGTCGCAGAACACAGATACGCAGTATTTT. Amino acids: CASSESQNTDTQYF.

There are a few counts of this clonotype. The chain links TRBV7-9 to TRBJ1-4; TRBD1 is a possible D gene (5 bases). There are 16 residues in the CDR3. V lost 8 bases, J lost 2 bases, and 18 bases lay in between. Germline values: CDR1 SEHNR, CDR2 FQNEAQ (reference sequence). CDR3 nucleotides: TGTGCCAGCTACCCGGGACTCAGATGGACTAATGAAAAACTGTTTTTT. This gives the protein CASYPGLRWTNEKLFF.

This clonotype has a count of ten or more. The chain couples TRBV24-1 to TRBJ1-5; D remains ambiguous. Germline lookup yields CDR1 KGHDR and CDR2 SFDVKD. Trimming pared 3 bases from V and 9 bases from J, leaving 5 bases between. The CDR3 has 11 amino acids. The CDR3 region is CATSDNGPQHF. The DNA for the CDR3 is TGTGCCACCAGTGATAACGGGCCCCAGCATTTT.

V gene TRBV29-1 combines with J gene TRBJ2-7; TRBD1 agrees at 8 bases. Germline CDR1 SQVTM, CDR2 ANQGSEA. The CDR3 sequence is 13 residues long. V gave up 7 bases and J gave up 4 bases; unmatched junction bases: 9. CDR3 sequence (DNA): TGCAGCGCGGACAGGGTAGTCGGTTACGAGCAGTACTTC. It is translated as CSADRVVGYEQYF.

In the case of this clonotype: A much larger clone lies a single base off, so this may be a read error. In this CDR3 the conserved last residue, phenylalanine or tryptophan, is missing, so a read error is likely. The V and J genes are TRBV7-9 and TRBJ2-7; D uncertain. Germline loops: CDR1 SEHNR, CDR2 FQNEAQ (reference sequence). V lost 3 bases and J lost 2, with 11 bases in between. This CDR3 has 14 residues. The CDR3 region is CASSLSHNPYEQYL. The CDR3 nucleotides read TGTGCCAGCAGCTTGTCCCACAACCCCTACGAGCAGTACCTC.

V and J are TRBV24-1 and TRBJ1-2; 7 bases are a match to TRBD1. The CDR3 loop spans 13 amino acids. The V gene's germline CDR1 is KGHDR and CDR2 SFDVKD. The J segment lost 6 bases and the V segment lost 0 bases, leaving 0 bases of the junction unmatched. The CDR3 DNA sequence: TGTGCCACCAGTGATTTGGACAGGGATGGCTACACCTTC. Translation gives CATSDLDRDGYTF.